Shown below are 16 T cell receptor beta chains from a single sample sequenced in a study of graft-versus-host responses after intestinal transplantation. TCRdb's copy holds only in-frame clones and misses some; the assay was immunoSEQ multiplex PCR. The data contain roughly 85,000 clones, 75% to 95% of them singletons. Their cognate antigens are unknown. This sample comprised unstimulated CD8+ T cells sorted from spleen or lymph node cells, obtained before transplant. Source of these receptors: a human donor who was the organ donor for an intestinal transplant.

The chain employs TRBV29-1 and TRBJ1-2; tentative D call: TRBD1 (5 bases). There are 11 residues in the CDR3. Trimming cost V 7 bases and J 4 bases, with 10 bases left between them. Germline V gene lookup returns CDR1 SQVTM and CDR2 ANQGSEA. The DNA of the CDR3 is TGCAGCGCTGACGGGGGCTATGGCTACACCTTC. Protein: CSADGGYGYTF.

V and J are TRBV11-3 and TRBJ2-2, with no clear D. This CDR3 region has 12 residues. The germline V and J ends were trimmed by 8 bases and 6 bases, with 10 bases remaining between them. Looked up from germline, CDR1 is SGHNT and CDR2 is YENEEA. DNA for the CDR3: TGTGCCAGCGAAAACAGTCCCGGGGAGCTGTTTTTT. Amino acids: CASENSPGELFF.

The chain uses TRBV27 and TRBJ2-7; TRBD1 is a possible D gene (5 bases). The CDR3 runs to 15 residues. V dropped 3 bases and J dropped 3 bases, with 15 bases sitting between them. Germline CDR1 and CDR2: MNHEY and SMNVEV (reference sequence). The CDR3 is CASSLGQGLNYEQYF. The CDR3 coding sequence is TGTGCCAGCAGTTTGGGCCAGGGCCTAAACTACGAGCAGTACTTC.

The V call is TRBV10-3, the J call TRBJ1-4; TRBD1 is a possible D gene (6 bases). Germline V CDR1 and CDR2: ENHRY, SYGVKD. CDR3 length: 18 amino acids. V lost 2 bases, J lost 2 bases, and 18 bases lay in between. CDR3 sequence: CAISEGFWAGVTNEKLFF. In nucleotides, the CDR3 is TGTGCCATCAGTGAGGGGTTTTGGGCAGGGGTGACTAATGAAAAACTGTTTTTT.

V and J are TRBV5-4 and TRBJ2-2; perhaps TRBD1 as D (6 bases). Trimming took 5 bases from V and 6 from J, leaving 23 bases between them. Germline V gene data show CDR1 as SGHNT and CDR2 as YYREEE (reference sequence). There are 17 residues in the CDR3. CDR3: CASSHSGAPEIPGELFF. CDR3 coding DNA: TGTGCCAGCAGTCATTCAGGGGCCCCCGAAATCCCCGGGGAGCTGTTTTTT.

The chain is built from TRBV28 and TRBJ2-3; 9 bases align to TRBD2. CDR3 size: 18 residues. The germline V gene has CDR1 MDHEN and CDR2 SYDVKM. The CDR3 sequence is CTAGGGTNWIPRTDTQYF. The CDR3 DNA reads TGTACGGCGGGAGGGGGTACTAATTGGATACCTCGCACAGATACGCAGTATTTT.

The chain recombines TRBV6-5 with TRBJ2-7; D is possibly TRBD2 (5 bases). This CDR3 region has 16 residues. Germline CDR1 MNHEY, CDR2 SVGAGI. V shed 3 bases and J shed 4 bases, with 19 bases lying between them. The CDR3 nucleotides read TGTGCCAGCAGTTATGGGTCCGGACTGGGCAAGTACGAGCAGTACTTC. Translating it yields CASSYGSGLGKYEQYF.

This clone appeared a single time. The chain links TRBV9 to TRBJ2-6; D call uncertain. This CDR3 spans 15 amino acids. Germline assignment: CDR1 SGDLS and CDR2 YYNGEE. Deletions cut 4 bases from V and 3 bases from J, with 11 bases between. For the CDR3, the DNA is TGTGCCAGCAGCCACTCCCGTAATGGGGCCAACGTCCTGACTTTC. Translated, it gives CASSHSRNGANVLTF.

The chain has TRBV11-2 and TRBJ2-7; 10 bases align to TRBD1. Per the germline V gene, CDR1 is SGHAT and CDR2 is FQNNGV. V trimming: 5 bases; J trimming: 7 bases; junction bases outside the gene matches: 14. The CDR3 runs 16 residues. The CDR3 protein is CASSQIVGTGVREQYF. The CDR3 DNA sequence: TGTGCCAGCAGCCAGATCGTAGGGACAGGGGTGAGGGAGCAGTACTTC.

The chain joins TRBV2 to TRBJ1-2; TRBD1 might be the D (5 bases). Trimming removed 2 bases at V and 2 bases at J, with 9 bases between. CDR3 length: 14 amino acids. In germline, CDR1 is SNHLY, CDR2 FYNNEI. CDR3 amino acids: CASSEWQGNYGYTF. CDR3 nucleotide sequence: TGTGCCAGCAGTGAATGGCAGGGCAACTATGGCTACACCTTC.

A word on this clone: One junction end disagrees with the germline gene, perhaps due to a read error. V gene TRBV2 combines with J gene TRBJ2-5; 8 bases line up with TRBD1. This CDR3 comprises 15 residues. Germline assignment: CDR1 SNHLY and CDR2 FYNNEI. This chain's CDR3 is CASSEGQGEAETQYF. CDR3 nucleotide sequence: TGTGCCAGCAGCGAAGGACAGGGCGAGGCGGAGACCCAGTACTTC. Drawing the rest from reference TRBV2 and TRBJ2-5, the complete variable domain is EPEVTQTPSHQVTQMGQEVILRCVPISNHLYFYWYRQILGQKVEFLVSFYNNEISEKSEIFDDQFSVERPDGSNFTLKIRSTKLEDSAMYFCASSEGQGEAETQYFGPGTRLLVL.

Here the CDR3 reads CASSSEETGPNGSYEQYF. CDR3 nucleotide sequence: TGTGCCAGCAGCTCCGAAGAGACAGGGCCCAATGGATCCTACGAGCAGTACTTC. This chain uses TRBV5-4 with TRBJ2-7; 7 positions match TRBD1. V shed 3 bases and J 1 base; nucleotides not matched to a gene: 16. Germline-derived CDR1 and CDR2 are SGHNT and YYREEE (reference sequence). The CDR3 runs to 18 residues.

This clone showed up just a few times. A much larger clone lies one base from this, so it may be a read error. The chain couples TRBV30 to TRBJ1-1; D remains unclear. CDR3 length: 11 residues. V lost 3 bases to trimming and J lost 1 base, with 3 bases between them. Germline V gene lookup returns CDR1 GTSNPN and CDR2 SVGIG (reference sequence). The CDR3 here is CAWSWNTEAFF. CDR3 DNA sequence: TGTGCCTGGAGCTGGAACACTGAAGCTTTCTTT.

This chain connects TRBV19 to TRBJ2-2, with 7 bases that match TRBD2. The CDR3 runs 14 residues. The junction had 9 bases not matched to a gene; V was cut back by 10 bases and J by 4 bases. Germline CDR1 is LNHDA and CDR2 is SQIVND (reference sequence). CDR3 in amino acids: CATEGGEGTGELFF. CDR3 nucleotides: TGTGCCACAGAGGGAGGGGAGGGCACCGGGGAGCTGTTTTTT.

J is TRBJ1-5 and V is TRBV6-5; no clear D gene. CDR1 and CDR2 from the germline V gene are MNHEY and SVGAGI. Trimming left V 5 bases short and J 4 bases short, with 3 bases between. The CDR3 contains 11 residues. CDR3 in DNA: TGTGCCAGCAGTGGGAATCAGCCCCAGCATTTT. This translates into CASSGNQPQHF.

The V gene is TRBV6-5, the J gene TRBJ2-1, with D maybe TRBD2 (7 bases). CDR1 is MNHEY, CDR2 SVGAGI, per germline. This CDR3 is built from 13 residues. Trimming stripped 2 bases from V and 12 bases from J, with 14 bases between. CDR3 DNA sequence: TGTGCCAGCAGTTACATCGGGGGGCCATCGCAGTTCTTC. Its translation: CASSYIGGPSQFF.